Shown below are 11 T cell receptor beta chains from a single sample sequenced in a study of T cell repertoires in cytomegalovirus infection. TCRdb redid the calling of the reads with MiXCR, one entry per CDR3 protein. The sample gives 450,000 to 550,000 distinct CDR3 sequences, 16% of which show up once; about 24% is in the top ten. The source material was CD8+ T cells from PBMCs. These receptor sequences come from a human donor in good health (CMV status not recorded). Some clones in this sample may be carry-over from other donors' samples.

Of note for this clonotype: The junction and the germline gene differ at one end; a read error may be behind it. The J gene is TRBJ2-7, the V gene TRBV5-4, with D unclear. Germline CDR1 SGHNT, CDR2 YYREEE (reference sequence). This CDR3 contains 14 residues. CDR3 DNA sequence: TGTGCCAGCAGCCCGACTTTTAGCTCCTACGTGCAGTACTTC. Translation gives CASSPTFSSYVQYF.

This clonotype appeared many times. The chain couples TRBV7-8 to TRBJ1-3; D might be TRBD1 (6 bases). This CDR3 is 14 amino acids long. V was pared by 4 bases and J by 10 bases, with 17 bases between. Germline lookup yields CDR1 SGHVS and CDR2 FQNEAQ. Here the CDR3 reads CASSSGRGRETIYF. In DNA, the CDR3 is TGTGCCAGCAGCTCAGGGCGGGGGCGGGAGACCATATATTTT.

The sample holds many counts of this clonotype. The chain combines TRBV14 with TRBJ2-1; TRBD2 matches at 7 bases. Germline CDR1 reads SGHDN; CDR2 reads FVKESK. Trimming removed 4 bases from V and 7 bases from J; junction bases left unmatched: 19. This CDR3 contains 18 residues. This CDR3 reads CASSLRESSGGLGNEQFF. The CDR3 coding sequence is TGTGCCAGCAGCCTACGGGAGTCTAGCGGAGGACTTGGGAATGAGCAGTTCTTC. The variable domain in full, completed from reference TRBV14 and TRBJ2-1, reads EAGVTQFPSHSVIEKGQTVTLRCDPISGHDNLYWYRRVMGKEIKFLLHFVKESKQDESGMPNNRFLAERTGGTYSTLKVQPAELEDSGVYFCASSLRESSGGLGNEQFFGPGTRLTVL.

This clonotype was detected a few times. CDR3 sequence: CASSPSGVAGYTF. The DNA of the CDR3 is TGTGCCAGCAGCCCTTCGGGGGTGGCTGGCTACACCTTC. This chain joins TRBV9 and TRBJ1-2, with TRBD1 as a possible D gene (5 bases). The length of the CDR3 is 13 residues. V lost 4 bases and J lost 7, with 14 bases in between. Germline V gives CDR1 SGDLS, CDR2 YYNGEE.

This clonotype was seen at least ten times. The chain recombines TRBV12-3 or TRBV12-4 with TRBJ2-7; D might be TRBD1 (6 bases). The CDR3 spans 13 residues. Trimming removed 1 base at V and 3 bases at J, with 7 bases between. The CDR3 loop reads CASSLVDSYEQYF. CDR3 bases: TGTGCCAGCAGTTTAGTGGACAGCTACGAGCAGTACTTC.

This clonotype was detected many times. The rearrangement uses TRBV7-3 and TRBJ2-1; D call uncertain. Trimming took 5 bases from V and 7 from J, leaving 12 bases between them. This CDR3 region has 13 residues. Germline assignment: CDR1 SGHTA and CDR2 FQGTGA. CDR3 residues: CASSPPRVNEQFF. As DNA, the CDR3 is TGTGCCAGCAGCCCCCCCCGCGTGAATGAGCAGTTCTTC.

The chain has TRBV10-3 and TRBJ1-2, with D possibly TRBD1 on 5 matching bases. V was clipped by 8 bases and J by 2 bases, with 21 bases between them. The germline V gene has CDR1 ENHRY and CDR2 SYGVKD. The CDR3 is made up of 16 amino acids. The CDR3 sequence is CAIVSFLAGDNYGYTF. Written as DNA, the CDR3 is TGTGCCATCGTAAGCTTTCTCGCGGGGGACAACTATGGCTACACCTTC.

This clonotype was seen ten or more times. The V call is TRBV19, the J call TRBJ1-1, with TRBD1 matching over 8 bases. The junction had 15 bases not matched to a gene; V was cut back by 7 bases and J by 2 bases. CDR1 is LNHDA and CDR2 is SQIVND in the germline V gene (reference sequence). The CDR3 length is 17 residues. The CDR3 loop is CASKNLRQGALNTEAFF. The CDR3 region has the DNA TGTGCCAGTAAGAACCTGCGGCAGGGGGCACTTAACACTGAAGCTTTCTTT.

This clonotype was seen ten or more times. V usage is TRBV7-8 and J usage is TRBJ1-1; 8 bases align to TRBD1. The CDR3 has 16 amino acids. Germline V gene lookup returns CDR1 SGHVS and CDR2 FQNEAQ. V lost 3 bases, J lost 0 bases, and 6 bases stayed unmatched. CDR3 amino acids: CASSFRQGIMNTEAFF. CDR3 nucleotide sequence: TGTGCCAGCAGCTTTCGACAGGGGATAATGAACACTGAAGCTTTCTTT.

The rearrangement joins TRBV5-1 to TRBJ1-1; tentative D call: TRBD1 (5 bases). The CDR3 has 12 amino acids. Germline loops: CDR1 SGHRS, CDR2 YFSETQ. V lost 8 bases and J lost 4, with 12 bases in between. CDR3 loop: CASSGGSTEAFF. The CDR3 DNA is TGCGCCAGTTCCGGGGGGAGCACTGAAGCTTTCTTT.

This clonotype was counted ten times or more. The chain combines TRBV11-2 with TRBJ2-7; TRBD2 is a possible D gene (5 bases). V was trimmed by 1 base and J by 4 bases, leaving 17 bases between them. CDR1 is SGHAT and CDR2 is FQNNGV in the germline V gene. The CDR3 contains 16 residues. The CDR3 region has the DNA TGTGCCAGCAGCTTAGGTTTGCGGAGGAGTACTTACGAGCAGTACTTC. It yields the protein CASSLGLRRSTYEQYF.